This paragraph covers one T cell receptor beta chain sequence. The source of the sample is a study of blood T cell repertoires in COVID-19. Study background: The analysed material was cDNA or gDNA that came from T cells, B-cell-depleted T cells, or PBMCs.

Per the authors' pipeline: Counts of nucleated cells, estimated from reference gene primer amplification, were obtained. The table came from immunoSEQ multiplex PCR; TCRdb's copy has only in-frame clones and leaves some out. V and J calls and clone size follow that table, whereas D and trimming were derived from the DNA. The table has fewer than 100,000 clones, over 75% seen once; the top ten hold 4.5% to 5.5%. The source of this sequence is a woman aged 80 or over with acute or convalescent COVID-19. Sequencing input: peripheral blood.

The CDR3 protein is CAWTSSRGSYNSPLHF. CDR3 bases: TGTGCCTGGACCTCCTCCAGGGGCTCCTATAATTCACCCCTCCACTTT. The genes are TRBV30 and TRBJ1-6, with a possible D match to TRBD1 (6 bases). Germline assignment: CDR1 GTSNPN and CDR2 SVGIG (reference sequence). The CDR3 extends over 16 amino acids. With 4 bases removed from V and 0 bases from J, the gap between germline ends came to 13 bases.